Presented here are 28 T cell receptor beta chains from one specimen sequenced in a study of T cells in Graves' hyperthyroidism and ophthalmopathy (dated by TCRdb to between 2017 and 2020). Libraries were prepared through multiplex PCR. The sequencing machine was an Illumina HiSeq 2000. The TCR beta CDR3 regions were amplified from RNA transcripts. For the first round of RT-PCR on the TCR CDR3, the HTBI primer set was used together with the Qiagen OneStep RT-PCR kit. The public reads were reprocessed in TCRdb via fastp at Q25 and MiXCR, keeping in-frame beta chains. Each entry merges the rows of one CDR3 protein and shows their most common DNA and genes. The sample records a few hundred thousand distinct CDR3 sequences, about a sixth of which are singletons. The leading ten clones occupy less than 3.5% of the sample. Input material: blood. Receptors were obtained from a woman aged 40 to 50 with Graves' ophthalmopathy.

This clonotype was found a few times. The rearrangement links TRBV20-1 to TRBJ2-1; D is perhaps TRBD1 or TRBD2 (6 bases each). CDR3 length: 13 amino acids. The V end was cut by 5 bases, the J end by 4 bases, with 12 bases between. Germline-derived CDR1 and CDR2 are DFQATT and SNEGSKA (reference sequence). The CDR3 reads CSAPGGQYNEQFF. CDR3 DNA sequence: TGCAGTGCTCCTGGGGGGCAGTACAATGAGCAGTTCTTC.

This clonotype was counted many times. The V and J genes are TRBV7-2 and TRBJ2-2; D possibly corresponds to TRBD2 (6 bases). The germline V gene has CDR1 SGHTA and CDR2 FQGNSA. The CDR3 loop spans 17 amino acids. V lost 2 bases, J lost 5 bases, and 18 bases lay in between. The CDR3 region is CASSLQPAGKLTGELFF. CDR3 DNA sequence: TGTGCCAGCAGCTTACAGCCCGCGGGAAAGTTGACCGGGGAGCTGTTTTTT.

This clonotype was recorded at least ten times. The chain has TRBV2 and TRBJ2-1; tentatively, D is TRBD2 (6 bases). V was cut by 2 bases and J by 4 bases, with 9 bases left in between. CDR1 is SNHLY, CDR2 FYNNEI, per germline. The CDR3 is made up of 14 amino acids. The CDR3: CASSELAIYNEQFF. For the CDR3, the DNA is TGTGCCAGCAGTGAACTAGCGATTTACAATGAGCAGTTCTTC.

The chain is built from TRBV4-1 and TRBJ1-2; tentative D call: TRBD1 (6 bases). Trimming left V 4 bases short and J 6 bases short, with 15 bases between. This CDR3 spans 14 amino acids. Germline values: CDR1 MGHRA, CDR2 YSYEKL. Written as DNA, the CDR3 is TGCGCCAGCAGCCGAGGACAGTCAGGGAATGGCTACACCTTC. It encodes CASSRGQSGNGYTF.

This clonotype has a count of ten or more. The chain uses TRBV28 and TRBJ2-1, with a weak D call TRBD1 (7 bases). Germline V gene lookup returns CDR1 MDHEN and CDR2 SYDVKM. V shed 2 bases and J shed 2 bases, with 13 bases lying between them. This CDR3 spans 16 amino acids. The CDR3 sequence is CASSLNQGGAYNEQFF. In DNA, the CDR3 is TGTGCCAGCAGTTTAAACCAGGGGGGCGCCTACAATGAGCAGTTCTTC.

This clonotype was observed many times. This chain joins TRBV29-1 and TRBJ1-1, with TRBD1 as a possible D gene (5 bases). This CDR3 contains 13 residues. Between the trimmed V and J ends, which lost 5 bases and 1 base, there was a span of 11 bases. Germline V gene sequence: CDR1 SQVTM, CDR2 ANQGSEA. Here the CDR3 reads CSVRGGENTEAFF. CDR3 in DNA: TGCAGCGTTCGGGGCGGAGAGAACACTGAAGCTTTCTTT. The variable domain in full, completed from reference TRBV29-1 and TRBJ1-1, reads SAVISQKPSRDICQRGTSLTIQCQVDSQVTMMFWYRQQPGQSLTLIATANQGSEATYESGFVIDKFPISRPNLTFSTLTVSNMSPEDSSIYLCSVRGGENTEAFFGQGTRLTVV.

The sample holds a few counts of this clonotype. Germline is not matched at one junction end, which may reflect a read error. V and J are TRBV29-1 and TRBJ2-3; weak D call: TRBD2 (7 bases). The CDR3 runs to 14 residues. Per the germline V gene, CDR1 is SQVTM and CDR2 is ANQGSEA. For the CDR3, the DNA is TGCAGCCTTGATCACGGGGGGCCCGCAGATACGCAGTATTTT. It specifies CSLDHGGPADTQYF.

This clonotype was observed many times. The chain recombines TRBV11-2 with TRBJ2-1; 10 nucleotides agree with TRBD2. V was clipped by 5 bases and J by 8 bases; unmatched bases: 9. This CDR3 contains 15 residues. Germline V gives CDR1 SGHAT, CDR2 FQNNGV. Here the CDR3 reads CASSQTSGSLDEQFF. The DNA for the CDR3 is TGTGCCAGCAGCCAGACTAGCGGGTCGTTGGATGAGCAGTTCTTC.

This clonotype was recorded at least ten times. The rearrangement links TRBV20-1 to TRBJ2-3; 16 bases map to TRBD2. J lost 5 bases, V lost 5 bases, and 7 bases had no gene match. The CDR3 contains 16 residues. CDR1 is DFQATT and CDR2 is SNEGSKA in the germline V gene (reference sequence). DNA for the CDR3: TGCAGTGCTGGGGGACTAGCGGGGGGGCACGGAGATACGCAGTATTTT. Translation gives CSAGGLAGGHGDTQYF.

This clonotype was detected only a few times. This chain joins TRBV5-1 and TRBJ1-4, with TRBD1 identical over 8 bases. The junction had 3 bases not matched to a gene; V was cut back by 5 bases and J by 3 bases. The CDR3 contains 14 residues. CDR1 and CDR2 (germline): SGHRS, YFSETQ. Here the CDR3 reads CASRQGASNEKLFF. Here the CDR3 DNA reads TGCGCCAGCAGGCAGGGGGCGTCTAATGAAAAACTGTTTTTT.

Concerning this clonotype: A much more abundant neighbour one base away suggests this may be a read error. The rearrangement links TRBV5-1 to TRBJ2-1, with TRBD2 matching 11 bases. Judging by the DNA end, TRBJ2-7 fits better; the J call may be wrong. Per the germline V gene, CDR1 is SGHRS and CDR2 is YFSETQ. The CDR3 has 15 residues. CDR3 DNA: TGCGCCAGCAGTGGGGGTAGCGGGAGGGCAAATGAGCAGTACTTC. It is translated as CASSGGSGRANEQYF.

This clonotype was seen only a few times. V and J are TRBV4-1 and TRBJ2-5, with D possibly called TRBD1 or TRBD2 (6 bases each). The germline V gene has CDR1 MGHRA and CDR2 YSYEKL. The V end lost 1 base, the J end lost 10 bases, and 10 bases lay between the germline ends. This CDR3 is 12 amino acids long. CDR3 amino acids: CASSQGGGNQYF. CDR3 DNA sequence: TGCGCCAGCAGCCAAGGAGGGGGGAACCAGTACTTC.

This clonotype was found many times. V gene TRBV7-2 combines with J gene TRBJ2-7; the D is unclear. The V gene lost 5 bases and the J gene lost 7 bases, with 15 bases spanning the gap. The CDR3 length is 13 residues. CDR1 and CDR2 (germline): SGHTA, FQGNSA. This CDR3 reads CASSVRAKWEQYF. CDR3 coding DNA: TGTGCCAGCAGCGTCCGGGCCAAATGGGAGCAGTACTTC.

This clonotype has just a few counts. The gene calls are TRBV4-1 and TRBJ2-1; D is unclear. The V gene's germline CDR1 is MGHRA and CDR2 YSYEKL. Trimming left V 0 bases short and J 0 bases short, with 12 bases between. This CDR3 is 17 amino acids long. CDR3 DNA sequence: TGCGCCAGCAGCCAAGATTGGCCGCCGGGCTCCTACAATGAGCAGTTCTTC. As protein: CASSQDWPPGSYNEQFF.

This clonotype has just a few counts. The chain uses TRBV29-1 and TRBJ2-1, with no clear D. V lost 4 bases and J lost 6, with 4 bases in between. Germline CDR1 is SQVTM and CDR2 is ANQGSEA. CDR3 length equals 10 residues. CDR3 amino acids: CSVVGNEQFF. The CDR3 DNA follows: TGCAGCGTTGTGGGCAATGAGCAGTTCTTC.

This clonotype has ten or more counts. The genes are TRBV20-1 and TRBJ2-3; the D gene is possibly TRBD2 (5 bases). With 6 bases removed from V and 0 bases from J, the gap between germline ends came to 13 bases. CDR1 DFQATT and CDR2 SNEGSKA come from the germline V gene (reference sequence). The CDR3 extends over 14 amino acids. CDR3 loop: CSAYKRTSTDTQYF. CDR3 DNA: TGCAGTGCCTATAAGCGGACTAGCACAGATACGCAGTATTTT.

Comments on this clonotype: An end of the junction does not agree with germline; a read error may underlie this. This chain connects TRBV7-7 to TRBJ2-7; 8 nucleotides line up with TRBD1. Germline CDR1 reads SSHAT; CDR2 reads FNYEAQ (reference sequence). The CDR3 is 23 residues long. CDR3 region: CASSLGGPGGARTHQDPLYEQYF. The CDR3 DNA follows: TGTGCTAGCAGCTTAGGGGGGCCAGGGGGCGCAAGGACCCACCAAGACCCTCTCTACGAGCAGTACTTC. The full variable domain, its missing parts supplied by reference TRBV7-7 and TRBJ2-7, is GAGVSQSPRYKVTKRGQDVTLRCDPISSHATLYWYQQALGQGPEFLTYFNYEAQPDKSGLPSDRFSAERPEGSISTLTIQRTEQRDSAMYRCASSLGGPGGARTHQDPLYEQYFGPGTRLTVT.

In its sample, this clonotype was seen many times. The V call is TRBV30, the J call TRBJ2-2; TRBD2 is a possible D gene (6 bases). The CDR3 sequence is 15 residues long. V was shortened by 0 bases and J by 5 bases, with 13 bases between the two germline ends. In germline, CDR1 is GTSNPN, CDR2 SVGIG (reference sequence). This chain's CDR3 is CAWSVSSAETGELFF. DNA of the CDR3: TGTGCCTGGAGTGTGTCTAGCGCAGAGACCGGGGAGCTGTTTTTT.

This clonotype was detected a few times. The chain carries TRBV7-9 and TRBJ2-3; TRBD1 matches 9 bases. Germline V gene sequence: CDR1 SEHNR, CDR2 FQNEAQ (reference sequence). V shed 3 bases and J 5 bases; nucleotides not matched to a gene: 6. This CDR3 has 15 amino acids. The CDR3 loop reads CASSFRDRDEDTQYF. Written as DNA, the CDR3 is TGTGCCAGCAGCTTCAGGGACAGGGACGAAGATACGCAGTATTTT.

This clonotype has at least ten counts. The chain joins TRBV20-1 to TRBJ2-1; D is unclear. The V and J ends lost 3 bases and 0 bases respectively, with 9 bases between them. CDR3 length equals 14 residues. CDR1 is DFQATT and CDR2 is SNEGSKA in the germline V gene (reference sequence). CDR3 sequence (DNA): TGCAGTGCTAGCCTACAAAGCTCCTACAATGAGCAGTTCTTC. Its protein product is CSASLQSSYNEQFF.

This clonotype was observed many times. The chain uses TRBV12-3 or TRBV12-4 and TRBJ1-2; 9 bases fit TRBD1. Losses at the gene ends were 1 base for V and 7 bases for J; bases not matched to a gene: 7. CDR3 length: 15 amino acids. This CDR3 is CASSLEGGTGSGYTF. CDR3 nucleotide sequence: TGTGCCAGCAGTTTAGAAGGGGGGACAGGGAGTGGCTACACCTTC.

This clonotype was found a few times. The DNA of the CDR3 is TGTGCCAGCAGCACATCAGGGGAGGTCGACGAGCAGTACTTC. It encodes CASSTSGEVDEQYF. This chain links TRBV7-9 with TRBJ2-7; D is tentatively TRBD1 or TRBD2 (6 bases each). Germline CDR1 reads SEHNR; CDR2 reads FQNEAQ (reference sequence). This CDR3 comprises 14 residues. V was pared by 5 bases and J by 5 bases, with 16 bases between.

There are many counts of this clonotype. One end of the junction does not line up with germline, which may come from a read error. The rearrangement links TRBV2 to TRBJ2-2; TRBD1 agrees at 7 bases. Germline assignment: CDR1 SNHLY and CDR2 FYNNEI. This CDR3 has 14 residues. The CDR3: CASSWTGITRELFF. CDR3 in DNA: TGTGCCAGCAGTTGGACAGGAATCACCAGGGAGCTGTTTTTT.

This clonotype appeared many times. The CDR3 here is CASSAQRYNEQFF. CDR3 nucleotide sequence: TGTGCCAGCTCAGCCCAGCGGTACAATGAGCAGTTCTTC. The V call is TRBV7-3, the J call TRBJ2-1; maybe TRBD2 (5 bases). The length of the CDR3 is 13 residues. The V and J ends lost 8 bases and 4 bases respectively, with 12 bases between them. Germline CDR1 is SGHTA and CDR2 is FQGTGA.

V gene TRBV9 combines with J gene TRBJ2-7; D is tentatively TRBD1 or TRBD2 (5 bases each). The CDR3 totals 13 residues. From germline, CDR1 is SGDLS and CDR2 YYNGEE. The germline V and J ends were trimmed by 2 bases and 5 bases, with 11 bases remaining between them. The CDR3 sequence: CASSVGGLDEQYF. The CDR3 DNA reads as TGTGCCAGCAGCGTTGGGGGTTTGGACGAGCAGTACTTC.

Many counts were recorded for this clonotype. V gene TRBV7-2 combines with J gene TRBJ2-7; D is perhaps TRBD2 (5 bases). Germline assignment: CDR1 SGHTA and CDR2 FQGNSA. CDR3 size: 17 residues. V gave up 0 bases and J gave up 0 bases, with 15 bases separating them. The CDR3 DNA sequence: TGTGCCAGCAGCTTAGCCGGCGGGCAGGTCAGCTCCTACGAGCAGTACTTC. Its translation: CASSLAGGQVSSYEQYF.

This clonotype was seen repeatedly, ten times or more. This chain links TRBV18 with TRBJ1-2, with D uncertain. This CDR3 contains 14 residues. With 0 bases removed from V and 6 bases from J, the gap between germline ends came to 11 bases. The germline V gene has CDR1 KGHSH and CDR2 LQKENI. This chain's CDR3 is CASSPPAGRDGYTF. In DNA, the CDR3 is TGTGCCAGCTCACCACCAGCCGGGAGGGATGGCTACACCTTC. The entire variable domain, with the rest obtained from reference TRBV18 and TRBJ1-2, is as follows: NAGVMQNPRHLVRRRGQEARLRCSPMKGHSHVYWYRQLPEEGLKFMVYLQKENIIDESGMPKERFSAEFPKEGPSILRIQQVVRGDSAAYFCASSPPAGRDGYTFGSGTRLTVV.

This clonotype was seen at least ten times. V is TRBV12-3 or TRBV12-4 and J is TRBJ2-5, with a possible D match to TRBD1 (6 bases). The CDR3 contains 12 residues. V dropped 6 bases and J dropped 4 bases, with 9 bases sitting between them. Written as DNA, the CDR3 is TGTGCCAGCAGCCGGACAGTAGAGACCCAGTACTTC. This sequence encodes CASSRTVETQYF.